The source of this T cell receptor beta chain is a study of CD8 T cells in Susac syndrome. The V end was cut by 2 bases, the J end by 0 bases, with 8 bases between. Germline CDR1 and CDR2: MGHRA and YSYEKL. The CDR3 runs to 14 residues. A quantity of about 0.45 to 1 ug RNA underwent reverse transcription using random hexamers. The immunoSEQ assay covered 54 Vbeta and 13 Jbeta segments for CDR3. In TCRdb, the immunoSEQ multiplex PCR reads were re-called with MiXCR into one record per CDR3 protein. The table records almost 450,000 distinct CDR3 sequences, 75% to 90% of them present only once. Study outcomes and limitations: Regarding the TCR sequencing and HLA analysis, the study admitted that a relatively small number of individuals were involved.

Notes on this clonotype: The antigen is unknown.

This receptor was obtained from a human donor with multiple sclerosis. Sample: CD8+ T cells from PBMCs. This chain uses TRBV4-1 with TRBJ2-7; no clear D gene. CDR3: CASSQISDSYEQYF. In DNA, the CDR3 is TGCGCCAGCAGCCAAATTTCAGACTCCTACGAGCAGTACTTC.